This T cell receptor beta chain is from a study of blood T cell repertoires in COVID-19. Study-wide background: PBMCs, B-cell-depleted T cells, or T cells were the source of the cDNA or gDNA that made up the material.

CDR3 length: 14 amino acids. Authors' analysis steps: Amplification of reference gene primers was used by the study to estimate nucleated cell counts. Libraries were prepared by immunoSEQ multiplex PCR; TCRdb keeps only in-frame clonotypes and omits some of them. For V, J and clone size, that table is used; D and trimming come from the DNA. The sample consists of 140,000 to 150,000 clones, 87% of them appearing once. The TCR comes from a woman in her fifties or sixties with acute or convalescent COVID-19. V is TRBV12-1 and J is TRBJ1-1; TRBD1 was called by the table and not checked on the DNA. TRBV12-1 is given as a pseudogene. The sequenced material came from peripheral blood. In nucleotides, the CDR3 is TGTGCCAGCAGCTTTGACAGGTTGAACACTGAAGCTTTCTTT. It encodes CASSFDRLNTEAFF.